The present T cell receptor beta chain was sequenced within a study of blood T cell repertoires in COVID-19 (TCRdb year 2020). For the study in its entirety: Collaborator samples came from the United States, Italy and Spain and covered acute and convalescent phases of COVID-19. Where available, HLA class I and class II types were obtained from metadata supplied by the sample provider rather than from assay-based typing. The dataset comprised deeply sampled blood TCRbeta repertoires from subjects exposed to, actively infected with, or recovered from COVID-19. The prospective study material was composed of cDNA or gDNA derived from T cells, B-cell-depleted T cells, or PBMCs. The repertoires were made available in a free public database intended to serve as a resource for research on the immune response to SARS-CoV-2. A de-identified subject ID, COVID-19 status, age in years and sex were almost always included in the sample metadata. The samples were drawn from two sources: the first 160 participants of the ongoing ImmuneRACE study, and some 1,300 subjects contributed by 6 global collaborators.

Participants in the prospective study were aged about 18 to 95 years, lived in under 30 United States geographic areas, and enrolled through a virtual design. Cohort assignment in the prospective study relied on participant-reported clinical history from a screening survey and a study questionnaire. Each participant in the prospective study had whole blood, serum and a nasopharyngeal or oropharyngeal swab collected by mobile phlebotomists. Participants in the prospective study had the option to provide additional blood draws and questionnaires over a roughly 2-month period. Prospective study blood samples were shipped either frozen or at room temperature before DNA extraction. Overall results and qualifications from the work: The amount of clinical and demographic metadata varied by source and participant and was provided uncurated.

Counted from cysteine to phenylalanine, this CDR3 has 15 amino acids. Only CDR3 DNA is held: 45 bases, read in frame from base 1. V and J lose 4 bases and 1 base, and a span of 11 bases separates them. Sequences LGHNA (CDR1) and YSLEER (CDR2) are obtained from the germline V gene. The immunoSEQ Assay, a bias-controlled multiplex PCR, was used to amplify TCRbeta CDR3 regions from genomic DNA. The study's own analysis went as follows. Within the assay, amplification of reference gene primers was used to estimate how many nucleated cells each sample contained. To quantify the absolute abundance of each unique TCRbeta CDR3 rearrangement, sequence reads were collapsed and filtered. For each sample, productive Simpson clonality was calculated by taking the square root of Simpson's diversity index across productive rearrangements. TCRdb provides this immuneACCESS table in a form limited to in-frame rearrangements. Some clones are lacking; in checked studies, under half of them reflect an unresolved V gene, and why the rest are absent is not known. The V and J calls and clone size are taken from that table; D and trimming were inferred from the DNA. Across this sample there are about 270,000 clones, with more than 80% seen only once. Roughly 4.3% of the sample is in the top ten clones.

This clone was seen once. The target of this receptor is not known. The input lacks base qualities; no much larger clone sits a single base away. This clonotype was sampled from a woman between 25 and 40 years old with acute COVID-19. Input material: PBMCs or T cells enriched from blood (not recorded which). The chain is made from TRBV4-3 and TRBJ1-3, with an unclear D gene assignment. The CDR3 reads as follows: CASSPEAISGNTIYF. The DNA is TGCGCCAGCAGCCCAGAAGCGATTTCTGGAAACACCATATATTTT.